The next 9 T cell receptor beta chains were all read from a single sample in a study of blood T cells in healthy people across ages. Alongside a J-beta primer mix, a sample-barcoded 5' primer served in a second PCR lasting about 6 to 11 cycles. One entry per CDR3 protein, called by TCRdb with MiXCR from the 5' RACE reads. In the table there are more than 500,000 distinct CDR3 sequences, 27% of which are singletons. Input material: blood. These receptors were collected from a woman in her 70s in good health.

The chain recombines TRBV5-1 with TRBJ2-3; 8 bases are a match to TRBD2. V dropped 5 bases and J dropped 2; count of bases not matched to a gene: 7. The CDR3 runs 15 residues. Germline V gives CDR1 SGHRS, CDR2 YFSETQ. As DNA, the CDR3 is TGCGCCAGCAGTAGGGCGGGGGGCCTCACAGATACGCAGTATTTT. It yields the protein CASSRAGGLTDTQYF.

The chain has TRBV5-1 and TRBJ2-2, with unresolved D. Trimming stripped 4 bases from V and 3 bases from J, with 10 bases between. The CDR3 spans 14 residues. From germline, CDR1 is SGHRS and CDR2 YFSETQ. DNA of the CDR3: TGCGCCAGCAGCGCGGTGCCCCACACCGGGGAGCTGTTTTTT. It translates to CASSAVPHTGELFF.

This sequence joins TRBV6-2 or TRBV6-3 and TRBJ2-1, with 9 bases fitting TRBD1. Per the germline V gene, CDR1 is MNHEY and CDR2 is SVGEGT. With 2 bases clipped from V and 6 bases from J, the junction kept 11 bases outside the gene matches. The length of the CDR3 is 17 residues. The chain's CDR3 is CASSYPRGDRGANEQFF. CDR3 nucleotides: TGTGCCAGCAGTTACCCCAGGGGCGACAGGGGGGCCAATGAGCAGTTCTTC.

The V and J genes are TRBV7-2 and TRBJ2-1; TRBD2 aligns across 11 bases. Germline V gene sequence: CDR1 SGHTA, CDR2 FQGNSA. This CDR3 comprises 15 residues. V shed 5 bases, J shed 9 bases, and the junction held 9 bases outside the gene matches. DNA for the CDR3: TGTGCCAGCAGCGAATGGGGTAGCGGGGGGGGTGAGCAGTTCTTC. It specifies CASSEWGSGGGEQFF.

In this sample, this clonotype turned up many times. The V gene is TRBV5-1, the J gene TRBJ1-2; TRBD1 agrees at 11 bases. Germline trimming cut 4 bases from V and 8 bases from J; bases unmatched to any gene: 4. The CDR3 is made up of 13 amino acids. Germline lookup yields CDR1 SGHRS and CDR2 YFSETQ. CDR3 in amino acids: CASSAGTGGGYTF. The CDR3, as DNA: TGCGCCAGCAGCGCCGGGACAGGGGGAGGCTACACCTTC.

V and J are TRBV29-1 and TRBJ2-5; TRBD2 is a possible D gene (6 bases). The J call is uncertain, as TRBJ2-7 better fits the DNA end. This CDR3 spans 15 amino acids. The germline CDR1 and CDR2 sequences are SQVTM and ANQGSEA. CDR3 amino acids: CSVVFRQGGSNEQYF. The CDR3 DNA sequence: TGCAGCGTTGTCTTCCGGCAGGGAGGAAGCAACGAGCAGTACTTC.

In this sample, this clonotype turned up a few times. The gene calls are TRBV5-1 and TRBJ1-2, with TRBD1 as a possible D gene (5 bases). The germline V gene has CDR1 SGHRS and CDR2 YFSETQ. The CDR3 is 14 amino acids. The V end was cut by 4 bases, the J end by 2 bases, with 12 bases between. The chain's CDR3 is CASSTRDGNYGYTF. As DNA, the CDR3 is TGCGCCAGCAGCACCCGGGACGGCAACTATGGCTACACCTTC.

This clonotype has a handful of counts. The J gene is TRBJ1-3, the V gene TRBV3-1; D is undetermined. The length of the CDR3 is 15 residues. The V end lost 4 bases, the J end lost 1 base, and 11 bases lay between the germline ends. The germline gives CDR1 LGHDT, CDR2 YNNKEL (reference sequence). The DNA of the CDR3 is TGTGCCAGCAGCCGCTTACAGCAATCTGGAAACACCATATATTTT. This encodes CASSRLQQSGNTIYF. The whole variable domain, filled in from reference TRBV3-1 and TRBJ1-3, reads DTAVSQTPKYLVTQMGNDKSIKCEQNLGHDTMYWYKQDSKKFLKIMFSYNNKELIINETVPNRFSPKSPDKAHLNLHINSLELGDSAVYFCASSRLQQSGNTIYFGEGSWLTVV.

This clonotype turned up a few times. In DNA form, the CDR3 reads TGTGCCAGCAGCGTAGGAACAGGGGGCAGAGATGGCTACACCTTC. Translating it yields CASSVGTGGRDGYTF. V is TRBV9 and J is TRBJ1-2, with TRBD1 matching 9 bases. J was trimmed by 6 bases and V by 0 bases; bases with no gene match: 6. The CDR3 has 15 residues. Per germline, CDR1 SGDLS and CDR2 YYNGEE.